The 21 T cell receptor beta chains below all came from one sample that was sequenced in a study of radiotherapy plus CTLA-4 blockade in lung cancer. The method was immunoSEQ multiplex PCR; TCRdb's version includes in-frame clones alone and lacks a portion of them. Among about 98,000 clones listed, 75% to 90% were seen once. Sequences were derived from peripheral blood, sampled from a patient treated with radiotherapy plus ipilimumab. The receptors were gathered from a human donor with non-small cell lung cancer who had a partial response to radiotherapy plus ipilimumab.

This chain connects TRBV4-1 to TRBJ1-5, with D unclear. In germline, CDR1 is MGHRA, CDR2 YSYEKL. V lost 1 base and J lost 2, with 15 bases in between. This CDR3 has 17 residues. The CDR3 protein is CASSQAPGGVGNQPQHF. CDR3 nucleotide sequence: TGCGCCAGCAGCCAAGCACCAGGCGGGGTCGGCAATCAGCCCCAGCATTTT.

The gene calls are TRBV28 and TRBJ1-2; possible D gene TRBD1, 6 bases. Germline V gene data show CDR1 as MDHEN and CDR2 as SYDVKM. V was pared by 3 bases and J by 8 bases, with 13 bases between. CDR3 length: 13 residues. CDR3 sequence reads: CASSFEQGQGYTF. The CDR3 coding sequence is TGTGCCAGCAGTTTCGAACAGGGTCAAGGCTACACCTTC.

The chain recombines TRBV4-3 with TRBJ1-5; a weak D match, TRBD1 (5 bases). V was shortened by 4 bases and J by 0 bases, with 13 bases between the two germline ends. Germline V gives CDR1 LGHNA, CDR2 YSLEER. The CDR3 length is 16 residues. The CDR3 spells CASSPGPFYSNQPQHF. In nucleotides, the CDR3 is TGCGCCAGCAGCCCAGGGCCCTTCTATAGCAATCAGCCCCAGCATTTT.

The chain joins TRBV7-2 to TRBJ1-3; possible D gene TRBD1, 5 bases. CDR1 and CDR2 from the germline V gene are SGHTA and FQGNSA. This CDR3 contains 12 residues. The V end was cut by 5 bases, the J end by 9 bases, with 11 bases between. In DNA form, the CDR3 reads TGTGCCAGCAGCACGGCAGGGATCACCATATATTTT. This codes for CASSTAGITIYF.

The gene calls are TRBV7-2 and TRBJ1-1; the D gene is possibly TRBD1 (5 bases). This CDR3 has 16 residues. The V and J ends lost 5 bases and 0 bases respectively, with 16 bases between them. Germline V gives CDR1 SGHTA, CDR2 FQGNSA. CDR3 sequence: CASSPGGGAMNTEAFF. The CDR3 nucleotides read TGTGCCAGCAGCCCGGGGGGAGGGGCGATGAACACTGAAGCTTTCTTT.

This chain links TRBV11-3 with TRBJ2-3; 9 bases agree with TRBD2. The CDR3 length is 14 residues. CDR1 and CDR2 (germline): SGHNT, YENEEA. Losses at the gene ends were 5 bases for V and 6 bases for J; bases not matched to a gene: 6. Here the CDR3 reads CASSPSGVRDTQYF. CDR3 nucleotides: TGTGCCAGCAGCCCTAGCGGGGTTAGGGATACGCAGTATTTT.

In DNA, the CDR3 is TGTGCCAGCAGCCCCGAGGACACATTCACCGGGGAGCTGTTTTTT. The encoded protein is CASSPEDTFTGELFF. The chain joins TRBV7-7 to TRBJ2-2; D is perhaps TRBD1 (5 bases). Germline assignment: CDR1 SSHAT and CDR2 FNYEAQ (reference sequence). V was clipped by 5 bases and J by 4 bases, with 14 bases between them. This CDR3 has 15 residues.

V usage is TRBV2 and J usage is TRBJ1-2; D is perhaps TRBD1 (6 bases). Germline-derived CDR1 and CDR2 are SNHLY and FYNNEI. The V and J ends lost 1 base and 8 bases respectively, with 8 bases between them. The CDR3 spans 12 residues. The CDR3 coding sequence is TGTGCCAGCAGTGAAGACAGGGACGGCTACACCTTC. Protein: CASSEDRDGYTF.

Only a few counts were recorded for this clone. This chain links TRBV7-2 with TRBJ2-7; no clear D gene. CDR1 and CDR2 from the germline V gene are SGHTA and FQGNSA. Trimming took off 4 bases at V and 3 bases at J, with 4 bases between the two ends. There are 11 residues in the CDR3. CDR3 DNA: TGTGCCAGCAGCTCTCTCTACGAGCAGTACTTC. It encodes CASSSLYEQYF.

The rearrangement links TRBV20-1 to TRBJ1-2, with no clear D. The CDR3 totals 11 residues. Germline assignment: CDR1 DFQATT and CDR2 SNEGSKA (reference sequence). Trimming left V 5 bases short and J 4 bases short, with 8 bases between. The CDR3 reads CSARAGYGYTF. In DNA form, the CDR3 reads TGCAGTGCTCGGGCGGGCTATGGCTACACCTTC.

The V call is TRBV6-6, the J call TRBJ2-1; 8 bases align to TRBD2. The CDR3 totals 13 residues. Germline lookup yields CDR1 MNHNY and CDR2 SVGAGI (reference sequence). Trimming removed 7 bases from V and 7 bases from J; junction bases left unmatched: 6. The CDR3 protein is CASKREQGNEQFF. CDR3 DNA sequence: TGTGCCAGCAAGCGGGAGCAGGGGAATGAGCAGTTCTTC.

J is TRBJ2-7 and V is TRBV10-3; 7 nucleotides line up with TRBD1. CDR1 and CDR2 (germline): ENHRY, SYGVKD. The CDR3 has 14 residues. Germline trimming cut 0 bases from V and 7 bases from J; bases unmatched to any gene: 6. The CDR3 nucleotides are TGTGCCATCAGTGAGTCAGACAGGGTCAAGGAGCAGTACTTC. It translates to CAISESDRVKEQYF.

The chain couples TRBV18 to TRBJ1-3, with 10 bases that match TRBD1. Trimming took 3 bases from V and 2 from J; bases not matched to a gene: 1. The CDR3 covers 15 residues. Germline assignment: CDR1 KGHSH and CDR2 LQKENI. CDR3 DNA sequence: TGTGCCAGCTCACCCGACAGGGGGCCTGGAAACACCATATATTTT. Translation: CASSPDRGPGNTIYF. Looking up the rest from reference TRBV18 and TRBJ1-3 gives the full variable domain: NAGVMQNPRHLVRRRGQEARLRCSPMKGHSHVYWYRQLPEEGLKFMVYLQKENIIDESGMPKERFSAEFPKEGPSILRIQQVVRGDSAAYFCASSPDRGPGNTIYFGEGSWLTVV.

The gene calls are TRBV9 and TRBJ1-1; 8 bases are shared with TRBD1. Germline lookup yields CDR1 SGDLS and CDR2 YYNGEE. The V and J ends lost 4 bases and 3 bases, in that order; junction bases with no gene match: 8. The CDR3 extends over 15 amino acids. This CDR3 is CASSSGQGGYTEAFF. CDR3 sequence (DNA): TGTGCCAGCAGCTCCGGACAGGGAGGGTACACTGAAGCTTTCTTT.

This clone was found a few times. The chain carries TRBV28 and TRBJ2-3, with 9 bases matching TRBD1. The J segment lost 8 bases and the V segment lost 4 bases, leaving 7 bases of the junction unmatched. Germline CDR1 and CDR2: MDHEN and SYDVKM. The CDR3 covers 14 residues. The CDR3 region is CASSSGQGRVTQYF. The CDR3 DNA follows: TGTGCCAGCAGTTCGGGACAGGGCCGCGTTACGCAGTATTTT.

The V call is TRBV5-4, the J call TRBJ2-7, with D maybe TRBD2 (5 bases). Germline V gene lookup returns CDR1 SGHNT and CDR2 YYREEE (reference sequence). The CDR3 is made up of 13 amino acids. The V end was cut by 0 bases, the J end by 5 bases, with 9 bases between. CDR3 region: CASSLDNGDEQYF. Written as DNA, the CDR3 is TGTGCCAGCAGCTTGGATAACGGGGACGAGCAGTACTTC.

This clone was counted a few times. The chain employs TRBV11-3 and TRBJ1-5; possibly TRBD1 for D (6 bases). V lost 5 bases and J lost 3, with 14 bases in between. CDR1 is SGHNT and CDR2 is YENEEA in the germline V gene. This CDR3 comprises 15 residues. The CDR3 bases are TGTGCCAGCAGCCCGCGGGGGCCTTACAATCAGCCCCAGCATTTT. Its translation: CASSPRGPYNQPQHF.

The gene calls are TRBV5-6 and TRBJ2-2, with a weak D call TRBD2 (5 bases). The V and J ends lost 2 bases and 10 bases respectively, with 21 bases between them. Germline CDR1 SGHDT, CDR2 YYEEEE. The CDR3 has 16 residues. The CDR3 bases are TGTGCCAGCAGCTTTTCCAGCGGCGAACGCCGCCTGGAGCTGTTTTTT. It encodes CASSFSSGERRLELFF.

The chain has TRBV5-5 and TRBJ2-3; D is undetermined. The CDR3 runs 12 residues. The V and J ends lost 6 bases and 4 bases respectively, with 9 bases between them. The germline V gene encodes CDR1 SGHKS and CDR2 YYEKEE (reference sequence). CDR3 nucleotide sequence: TGTGCCAGCAAAATAGCCGCAGATACGCAGTATTTT. It encodes CASKIAADTQYF.

This clone turned up a few times. Additional DNA sequences in this sample encode the identical CDR3. V is TRBV9 and J is TRBJ2-2, with D perhaps TRBD2 (5 bases). The CDR3 sequence is 15 residues long. Germline CDR1 reads SGDLS; CDR2 reads YYNGEE. V was clipped by 0 bases and J by 2 bases, with 8 bases between them. The CDR3 here is CASSVESGNTGELFF. The CDR3 nucleotides are TGTGCCAGCAGCGTAGAAAGCGGTAACACCGGGGAGCTGTTTTTT.

CDR3 coding DNA: TGTGCCAGCAACGCCTCCGGGACGGGGGCCTACGAGCAGTACTTC. Its protein product is CASNASGTGAYEQYF. The chain carries TRBV28 and TRBJ2-7, with D possibly being TRBD2 (6 bases). There are 15 residues in the CDR3. With 7 bases removed from V and 2 bases from J, the gap between germline ends came to 18 bases. CDR1 is MDHEN, CDR2 SYDVKM, per germline.